A single sample gave rise to the 9 T cell receptor beta chains below, sequenced in a study of early T cells in non-severe SARS-CoV-2 infection. TCRdb re-called the 5' RACE reads with MiXCR, one entry per CDR3 protein. Here the sample spans around 67,000 distinct CDR3 sequences, roughly 10% being singletons. Sequences were derived from whole blood, sampled at baseline. The receptors shown here come from an adult who was a healthcare worker with PCR-confirmed SARS-CoV-2 infection or an uninfected control (not recorded which).

This clonotype was seen only a few times. The V gene is TRBV24-1, the J gene TRBJ2-1; no clear D. The V gene lost 2 bases and the J gene lost 4 bases, with 14 bases spanning the gap. CDR1 KGHDR and CDR2 SFDVKD come from the germline V gene. This CDR3 comprises 16 residues. CDR3 residues: CATSDSRAKGYNEQFF. Written as DNA, the CDR3 is TGTGCCACCAGTGATTCCCGAGCGAAGGGATACAATGAGCAGTTCTTC.

The V and J genes are TRBV18 and TRBJ1-2; 10 nucleotides agree with TRBD1. The CDR3 spans 16 residues. Looked up from germline, CDR1 is KGHSH and CDR2 is LQKENI. V shed 3 bases and J 1 base; nucleotides not matched to a gene: 5. CDR3 bases: TGTGCCAGCTCACCGGGACAGGGGCCCTTTAACTATGGCTACACCTTC. Protein sequence: CASSPGQGPFNYGYTF. Full variable domain (rest looked up from reference TRBV18 and TRBJ1-2): NAGVMQNPRHLVRRRGQEARLRCSPMKGHSHVYWYRQLPEEGLKFMVYLQKENIIDESGMPKERFSAEFPKEGPSILRIQQVVRGDSAAYFCASSPGQGPFNYGYTFGSGTRLTVV.

The rearrangement uses TRBV3-1 and TRBJ2-1; the D call may be TRBD1 or TRBD2 (5 bases each). The germline gives CDR1 LGHDT, CDR2 YNNKEL (reference sequence). The CDR3 length is 11 residues. The V gene lost 6 bases and the J gene lost 10 bases, with 10 bases spanning the gap. CDR3 nucleotide sequence: TGTGCCAGCAGGGGGACGGTCGAGCAGTTCTTC. Translation gives CASRGTVEQFF.

The rearrangement uses TRBV21-1 and TRBJ2-3; the D call TRBD2 from the table was never checked on the DNA. TRBV21-1 corresponds to a pseudogene. The CDR3 is 15 residues long. The CDR3 DNA reads TGTGCCAGCACCTTACTAGCGGGAGGGACAGATACGCAGTATTTT. It translates to CASTLLAGGTDTQYF.

This clonotype has only a few counts. This rearrangement joins TRBV2 to TRBJ2-7; 7 bases map to TRBD2. Germline CDR1 is SNHLY and CDR2 is FYNNEI. The CDR3 runs 15 residues. The V segment lost 6 bases and the J segment 4 bases; nucleotides outside the gene matches: 12. CDR3 in amino acids: CASSQIGRAGYEQYF. In DNA, the CDR3 is TGTGCCAGCAGCCAAATAGGGAGAGCGGGATACGAGCAGTACTTC.

There are a few counts of this clonotype. The V and J genes are TRBV7-3 and TRBJ2-1; D perhaps matches TRBD2 (7 bases). Germline V gene data show CDR1 as SGHTA and CDR2 as FQGTGA. The CDR3 totals 15 residues. The V and J ends lost 5 bases and 2 bases respectively, with 13 bases between them. The chain's CDR3 is CASSHPGGPYNEQFF. CDR3 in DNA: TGTGCCAGCAGCCACCCCGGGGGGCCCTACAATGAGCAGTTCTTC.

This clonotype was counted a single time. The gene calls are TRBV12-3 or TRBV12-4 and TRBJ2-5; D tentatively fits TRBD1 or TRBD2 (6 bases each). V lost 3 bases and J 2 bases, leaving 16 bases between the germline ends. The CDR3 consists of 16 residues. Here the CDR3 reads CASSFGGQIIQETQYF. In DNA form, the CDR3 reads TGTGCCAGCAGTTTCGGGGGACAAATAATTCAAGAGACCCAGTACTTC.

A few counts support this clonotype. The V gene is TRBV12-3 or TRBV12-4, the J gene TRBJ1-5, with 8 nucleotides matching TRBD1. This CDR3 is built from 15 residues. V dropped 2 bases and J dropped 6; count of bases not matched to a gene: 6. The DNA of the CDR3 is TGTGCCAGCAGTTTACCAGGGGGCTATGGTCAGCCCCAGCATTTT. Its translation: CASSLPGGYGQPQHF.

The chain joins TRBV11-2 to TRBJ2-1, with 9 bases aligning to TRBD1. This CDR3 comprises 16 residues. J lost 0 bases, V lost 5 bases, and 5 bases had no gene match. Germline V gives CDR1 SGHAT, CDR2 FQNNGV. Here the CDR3 reads CASSKGTGSSYNEQFF. The CDR3 nucleotides read TGTGCCAGCAGCAAAGGGACAGGGAGCTCCTACAATGAGCAGTTCTTC.